The entry below gives a single T cell receptor beta chain sequence along with its context. This sample is drawn from a study of blood T cell repertoires in COVID-19. The germline CDR1 and CDR2 sequences are MNHEY and SMNVEV (reference sequence). Trimming removed 5 bases from V and 6 bases from J; junction bases left unmatched: 10. The CDR3 totals 16 residues. Data came from immunoSEQ multiplex PCR; TCRdb stores just in-frame clones and leaves some out. The top ten hold around 9% of the sample, which has about 280,000 clones, around 86% seen once. This clonotype was obtained from a man aged 35 to 55 with active or convalescent COVID-19. The J gene is TRBJ2-3, the V gene TRBV27; 11 nucleotides agree with TRBD2. Sequencing was done on a sample of peripheral blood. CDR3 nucleotide sequence: TGTGCCAGCAGTCTCACTAGCGGGAGTATAAGTGATACGCAGTATTTT. This sequence encodes CASSLTSGSISDTQYF.